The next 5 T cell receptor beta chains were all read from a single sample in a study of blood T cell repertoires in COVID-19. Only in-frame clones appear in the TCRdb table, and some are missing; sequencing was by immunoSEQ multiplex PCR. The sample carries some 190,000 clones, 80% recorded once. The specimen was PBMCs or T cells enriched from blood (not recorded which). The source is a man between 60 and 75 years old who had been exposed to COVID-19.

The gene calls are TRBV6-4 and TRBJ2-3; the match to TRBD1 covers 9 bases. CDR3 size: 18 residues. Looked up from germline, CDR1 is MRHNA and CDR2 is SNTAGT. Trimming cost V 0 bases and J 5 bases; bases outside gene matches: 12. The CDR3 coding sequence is TGTGCCAGCAGTGACTCGAAGGATTCCGGGACAGGGTTAGATACGCAGTATTTT. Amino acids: CASSDSKDSGTGLDTQYF.

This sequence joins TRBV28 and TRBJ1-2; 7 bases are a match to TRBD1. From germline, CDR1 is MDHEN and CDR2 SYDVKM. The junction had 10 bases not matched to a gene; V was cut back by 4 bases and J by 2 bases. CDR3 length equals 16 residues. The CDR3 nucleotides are TGTGCCAGCAGTTCCCCAGGGACAGACGGAAACTATGGCTACACCTTC. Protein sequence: CASSSPGTDGNYGYTF.

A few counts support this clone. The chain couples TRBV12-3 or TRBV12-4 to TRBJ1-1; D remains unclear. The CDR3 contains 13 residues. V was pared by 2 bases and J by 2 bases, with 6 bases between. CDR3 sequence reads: CASSLLANTEAFF. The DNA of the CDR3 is TGTGCCAGCAGTTTATTGGCTAACACTGAAGCTTTCTTT.

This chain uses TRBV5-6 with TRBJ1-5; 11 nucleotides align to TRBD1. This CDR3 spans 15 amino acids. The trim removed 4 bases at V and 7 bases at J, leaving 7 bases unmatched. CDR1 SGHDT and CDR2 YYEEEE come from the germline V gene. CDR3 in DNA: TGTGCCAGCAGCAGGACAGGGGGCCTAGGACAGCCCCAGCATTTT. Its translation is CASSRTGGLGQPQHF. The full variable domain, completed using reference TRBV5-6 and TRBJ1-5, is DAGVTQSPTHLIKTRGQQVTLRCSPKSGHDTVSWYQQALGQGPQFIFQYYEEEERQRGNFPDRFSGHQFPNYSSELNVNALLLGDSALYLCASSRTGGLGQPQHFGDGTRLSIL.

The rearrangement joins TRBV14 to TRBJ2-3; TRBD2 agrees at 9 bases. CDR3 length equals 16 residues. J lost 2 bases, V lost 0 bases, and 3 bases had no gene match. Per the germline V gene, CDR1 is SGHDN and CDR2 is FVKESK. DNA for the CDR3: TGTGCCAGCAGCCAAGATCGCGGGAGGGCCACAGATACGCAGTATTTT. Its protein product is CASSQDRGRATDTQYF.